This TCR beta chain was sequenced in a study of molecular identifiers for immune sequencing clone quantification. Previously described methods and listed TCR primers produced bulk TCR libraries. TCRdb re-analysed the PCR reads in MiXCR, keeping a single row per CDR3 protein. Of approximately 680,000 distinct CDR3 sequences in the sample, about 25% were seen once. The CDR3 extends over 13 amino acids. Germline CDR1 and CDR2: DFQATT and SNEGSKA (reference sequence). Study observations and caveats: Barcode sharing among identical TCR molecules could make large clones appear smaller. In naive cells, clones above 20 RNA copies held under 1% of molecules, whereas in effector cells they held over 98%. Spike-in Jurkat TCR RNA from a single cell reportedly registered among 950,000 to 1,000,000 naive cells.

Ten or more counts support this clonotype. Its specificity is not known. This rearrangement joins TRBV20-1 to TRBJ2-2; 7 bases match TRBD1. Sequenced: naive CD8+ T cells from blood, with Jurkat cell RNA spiked in. Subset defined: FACS-sorted CD8+CD4-CCR7+CD45RA+ naive T cells. The TCR originated in a human donor in good health. Some libraries in this study had Jurkat cell RNA spiked in. The CDR3 reads CSARQGNTGELFF. CDR3 in DNA: TGCAGCGCCCGACAGGGGAACACCGGGGAGCTGTTTTTT.